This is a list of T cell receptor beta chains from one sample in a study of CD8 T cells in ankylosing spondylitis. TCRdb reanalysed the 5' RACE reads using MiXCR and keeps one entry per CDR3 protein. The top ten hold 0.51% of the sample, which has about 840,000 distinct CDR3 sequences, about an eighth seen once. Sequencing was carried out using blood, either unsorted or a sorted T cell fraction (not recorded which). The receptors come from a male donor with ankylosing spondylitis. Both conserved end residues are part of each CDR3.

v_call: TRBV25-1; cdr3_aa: CASSEYSYGYTF
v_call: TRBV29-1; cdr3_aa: CSVGGDEQFF
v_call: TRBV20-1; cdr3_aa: CSARGSGSPLHF
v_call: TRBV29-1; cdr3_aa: CSVVESEAFF
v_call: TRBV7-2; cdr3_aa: CASSPSLAVKGNEQFF
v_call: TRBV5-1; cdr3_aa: CASSPGLLSGNTIYF
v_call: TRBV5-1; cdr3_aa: CASSSPGREEAFF
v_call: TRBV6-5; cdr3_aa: CASSYRILGQGAPLHF
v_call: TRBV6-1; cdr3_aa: CASSEALRSFYEQYF
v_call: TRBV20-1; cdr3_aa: CSARGPDVGGGETQYF
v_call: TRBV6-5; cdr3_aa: CASSYSLKSYGYTF
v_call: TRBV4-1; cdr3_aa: CASSQGEGVNEKLFF
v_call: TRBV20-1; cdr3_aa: CSAPRDTPYEQYF
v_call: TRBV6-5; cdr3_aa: CASSYSMGSETQYF
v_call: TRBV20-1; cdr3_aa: CSAQPKFLRIYEQYF
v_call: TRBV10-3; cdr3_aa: CTIRPWDRGDRFTEAFF
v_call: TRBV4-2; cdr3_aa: CASSQAGTYGNTIYF
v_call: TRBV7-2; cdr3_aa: CASSPWTQEQFF
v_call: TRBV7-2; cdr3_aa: CASSFLAGGHYEQYF
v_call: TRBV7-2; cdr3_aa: CASSLGPGGYTGELFF
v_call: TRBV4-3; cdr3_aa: CASSRTETYEQYF
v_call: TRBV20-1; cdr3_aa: CSAGLAGGPGNEQFF
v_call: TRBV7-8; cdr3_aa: CASRPDREGTGELFF
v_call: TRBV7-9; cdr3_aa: CASSLAFRGADVGTQYF
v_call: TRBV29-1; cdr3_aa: CSVDRGQIGQYF
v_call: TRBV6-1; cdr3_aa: CASSPWPSGSRGELFF
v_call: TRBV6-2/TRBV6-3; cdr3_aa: CASSYSFVMNTEAFF
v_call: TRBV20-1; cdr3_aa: CSAVLRGSPLHF
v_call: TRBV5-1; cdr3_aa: CASSLVGLLLNTEAFF
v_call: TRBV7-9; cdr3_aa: CASSPTPGQKETQYF
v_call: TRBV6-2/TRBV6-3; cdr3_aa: CASSYSIGGVWTEAFF
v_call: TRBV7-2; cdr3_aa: CASRSHRGGEEANEQYF
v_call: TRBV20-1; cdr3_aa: CSGGAPYSNQPQHF
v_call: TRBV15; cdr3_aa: CATRFGTDSSTDTQYF
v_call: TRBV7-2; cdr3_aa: CASSTGLAAWETQYF
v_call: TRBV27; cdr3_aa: CASSFTLRLAGVDEQFF
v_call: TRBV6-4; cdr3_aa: CASSDGRAGSASSYNEQFF
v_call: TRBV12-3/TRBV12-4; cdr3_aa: CASAITGGRNTIYF
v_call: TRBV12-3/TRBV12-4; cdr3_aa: CAIVDPNEKLFF
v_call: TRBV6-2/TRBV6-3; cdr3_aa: CASSYSWDYGYTF
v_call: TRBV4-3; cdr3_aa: CASSIRTGREQYF
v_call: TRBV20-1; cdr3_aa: CSASFGLAGTKSSYNEQFF
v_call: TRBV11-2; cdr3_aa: CASSLGTGGDGYTF
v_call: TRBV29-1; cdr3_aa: CSVVGGDAKLYNEQFF
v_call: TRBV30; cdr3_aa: CAWSVLGGFDTGELFF
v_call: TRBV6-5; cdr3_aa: CASSYSGLVVSSYNEQFF
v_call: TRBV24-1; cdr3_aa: CATSGQGAETQYF
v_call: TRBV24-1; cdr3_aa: CATSDPGGGGETQYF
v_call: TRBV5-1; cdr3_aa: CASSLRGVDKNIQYF
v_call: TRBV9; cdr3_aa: CASSVVGSYNEQFF
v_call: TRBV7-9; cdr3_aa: CASSRGHLALGEQYF
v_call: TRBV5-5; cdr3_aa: CASSLPGSALNEQFF